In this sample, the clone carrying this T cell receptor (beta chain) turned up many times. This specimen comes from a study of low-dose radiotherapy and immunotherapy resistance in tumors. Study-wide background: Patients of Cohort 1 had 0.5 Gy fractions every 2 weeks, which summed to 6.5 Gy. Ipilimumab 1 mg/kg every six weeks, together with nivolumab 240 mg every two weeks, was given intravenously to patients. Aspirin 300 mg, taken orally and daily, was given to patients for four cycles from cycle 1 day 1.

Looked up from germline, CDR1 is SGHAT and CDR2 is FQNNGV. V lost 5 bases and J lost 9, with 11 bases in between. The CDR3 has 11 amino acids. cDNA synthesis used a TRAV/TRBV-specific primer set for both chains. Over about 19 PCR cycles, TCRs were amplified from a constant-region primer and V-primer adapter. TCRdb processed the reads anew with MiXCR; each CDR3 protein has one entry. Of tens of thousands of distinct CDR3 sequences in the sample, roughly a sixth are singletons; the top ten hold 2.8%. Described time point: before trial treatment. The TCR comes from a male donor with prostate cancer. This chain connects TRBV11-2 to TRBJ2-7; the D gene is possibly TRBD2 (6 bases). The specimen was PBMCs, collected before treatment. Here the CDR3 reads CASSAGTAQYF. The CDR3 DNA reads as TGTGCCAGCAGCGCGGGGACGGCGCAGTACTTC.